This entry is about one TCR beta chain. No antigen is known for it. This sample is part of a study of blood T cell dynamics during melanoma immunotherapy. The wider study: Standard first-line treatment here was pembrolizumab or nivolumab plus ipilimumab in metastatic melanoma. General study findings and limits: At W3, later disease-control patients showed bifurcated PBMC repertoire changes, unlike progressors.

The table came from immunoSEQ multiplex PCR; TCRdb's copy has only in-frame clones and leaves some out. The table has roughly 14,000 clones, 87% seen once. The time point was: week 3, after first cycle of checkpoint inhibitor. V dropped 3 bases and J dropped 7 bases, with 19 bases sitting between them. The CDR3 is 16 amino acids. Germline V gene lookup returns CDR1 MDHEN and CDR2 SYDVKM. The V and J genes are TRBV28 and TRBJ1-5; D might be TRBD1 (5 bases). The starting material was blood, obtained from a patient treated with checkpoint blockade. The receptor was derived from a human donor with melanoma. The CDR3 bases are TGTGCCAGCAGTTTGCCTTCCGGGACCCCCCGACAGCCCCAGCATTTT. Translated: CASSLPSGTPRQPQHF.